This T cell receptor (beta chain) was observed in a study of blood T cell repertoires in COVID-19. Study-level information: COVID-19 samples from acute and convalescent phases originated in the United States, Italy and Spain. In each case, the material was cDNA or gDNA derived from T cells, B-cell-depleted T cells, or PBMCs.

Produced via immunoSEQ multiplex PCR; TCRdb's table is partial and in-frame only. The data hold roughly 150,000 clones, with 80% to 85% observed a single time. V was shortened by 3 bases and J by 10 bases, with 18 bases between the two germline ends. This CDR3 is built from 14 residues. Germline lookup yields CDR1 SGHAT and CDR2 FQNNGV. This TCR was recovered from a human donor in a cohort sampled during active COVID-19. Specimen: peripheral blood. V gene TRBV11-2 combines with J gene TRBJ1-1, with D unclear. The CDR3 nucleotides read TGTGCCAGCAGCTTCAGCGGCAGGACTGAGGGAGCTTTCTTT. Translation gives CASSFSGRTEGAFF.